The 21 T cell receptor beta chains listed next were all sequenced from one sample in a study of T cell changes during pregnancy in multiple sclerosis (dated by TCRdb to the late 2010s). Library preparation employed the immunoSEQ multiplex PCR assay. What TCRdb holds here is the immuneACCESS table cut down to in-frame rearrangements. Part of the clones is not present; checked against another copy, under half of the missing clones reflect an unresolved V gene, and the others are unexplained. This sample is represented by 70,000 or so clones; 91% of them were singletons. Clones ranked in the top ten supply under 0.9% of the sample. This specimen was peripheral blood, taken in the third trimester of pregnancy. Receptors were obtained from a female donor in good health, enrolled as a control in a pregnancy study.

This chain connects TRBV6-5 to TRBJ1-4; D unresolved. The germline CDR1 and CDR2 sequences are MNHEY and SVGAGI. Between the trimmed V and J ends, which lost 6 bases and 4 bases, there was a span of 6 bases. CDR3 size: 12 residues. This chain's CDR3 is CASRRLNEKLFF. The CDR3 nucleotides read TGTGCCAGCAGGAGACTTAATGAAAAACTGTTTTTT.

This rearrangement joins TRBV6-1 to TRBJ2-3; D is possibly TRBD1 (6 bases). The CDR3 extends over 14 amino acids. From germline, CDR1 is MNHNS and CDR2 SASEGT. With 8 bases removed from V and 3 bases from J, the gap between germline ends came to 15 bases. CDR3 in amino acids: CASSQGTLTDTQYF. For the CDR3, the DNA is TGTGCCAGCTCCCAGGGGACATTAACAGATACGCAGTATTTT.

This clone showed up just once. The genes are TRBV2 and TRBJ2-1, with 7 bases that match TRBD2. The V gene end was trimmed by 8 bases and the J gene end by 6 bases; junction bases not matched to a gene: 19. The CDR3 sequence is 17 residues long. In germline, CDR1 is SNHLY, CDR2 FYNNEI. CDR3 coding DNA: TGTGCCAGCGGGACCCCCTCGCGGGAGTTGACGAGCAATGAGCAGTTCTTC. Translated, it gives CASGTPSRELTSNEQFF.

The chain is built from TRBV15 and TRBJ1-2; D might be TRBD1 (5 bases). The germline CDR1 and CDR2 sequences are LNHNV and YYDKDF (reference sequence). The CDR3 is made up of 18 amino acids. V lost 0 bases and J 5 bases, leaving 22 bases between the germline ends. CDR3 loop: CATSRDFRDPGGSYGYTF. The CDR3, as DNA: TGTGCCACCAGCAGAGATTTCCGGGACCCGGGGGGATCTTATGGCTACACCTTC.

This chain connects TRBV5-6 to TRBJ2-1; 9 bases match TRBD2. This CDR3 region has 15 residues. Germline assignment: CDR1 SGHDT and CDR2 YYEEEE. V dropped 2 bases and J dropped 3; count of bases not matched to a gene: 3. CDR3 in DNA: TGTGCCAGCAGCTTTAAAGCGGGGGGCTACAATGAGCAGTTCTTC. This encodes CASSFKAGGYNEQFF.

The rearrangement links TRBV12-5 to TRBJ2-3; 7 bases are a match to TRBD1. The CDR3 sequence is 15 residues long. Trimming cost V 5 bases and J 0 bases; bases outside gene matches: 5. The germline V gene encodes CDR1 LGHNT and CDR2 FRNRAP. In nucleotides, the CDR3 is TGTGCTAGTGGTCAGGGGGAGTTTAGCACAGATACGCAGTATTTT. Protein product: CASGQGEFSTDTQYF.

The gene calls are TRBV10-3 and TRBJ1-1; 8 bases match TRBD1. This CDR3 region has 13 residues. Germline CDR1 is ENHRY and CDR2 is SYGVKD. The junction had 8 bases not matched to a gene; V was cut back by 10 bases and J by 4 bases. The CDR3 region has the DNA TGTGCCACCCGGGACAGGATGGGCACTGAAGCTTTCTTT. It specifies CATRDRMGTEAFF.

This clone was seen a few times. This chain joins TRBV2 and TRBJ1-2; maybe TRBD1 (5 bases). This CDR3 has 13 residues. V shed 6 bases and J shed 7 bases, with 15 bases lying between them. The germline V gene has CDR1 SNHLY and CDR2 FYNNEI. The CDR3 spells CASRQGLDRGYTF. CDR3 nucleotides: TGTGCCAGCAGGCAGGGTTTAGATCGTGGCTACACCTTC.

This chain connects TRBV25-1 to TRBJ1-3; perhaps TRBD1 as D (6 bases). The CDR3 runs to 16 residues. Trimming left V 1 base short and J 2 bases short, with 12 bases between. Germline V gives CDR1 MGHDK, CDR2 SYGVNS. DNA of the CDR3: TGTGCCAGCAGTGAATGGGGGGGGGCCACTGGAAACACCATATATTTT. This encodes CASSEWGGATGNTIYF.

The rearrangement joins TRBV5-1 to TRBJ1-1, with 7 bases matching TRBD1. With 4 bases clipped from V and 10 bases from J, the junction kept 10 bases outside the gene matches. CDR1 and CDR2 from the germline V gene are SGHRS and YFSETQ. This CDR3 comprises 13 residues. The CDR3 region has the DNA TGCGCCAGCAGCAGAGAGGGGGCTCGCGGAGCTTTCTTT. Protein product: CASSREGARGAFF.

The chain has TRBV5-6 and TRBJ2-3, with 8 bases fitting TRBD1. CDR3 length equals 14 residues. Germline lookup yields CDR1 SGHDT and CDR2 YYEEEE. V trimming: 3 bases; J trimming: 4 bases; junction bases outside the gene matches: 4. This chain's CDR3 is CASSSTGEADTQYF. The CDR3 bases are TGTGCCAGCAGCTCGACAGGGGAAGCAGATACGCAGTATTTT.

The chain joins TRBV27 to TRBJ2-7; D not certain. Trimming left V 9 bases short and J 1 base short, with 10 bases between. CDR1 MNHEY and CDR2 SMNVEV come from the germline V gene (reference sequence). CDR3 length: 12 amino acids. This CDR3 is CASISNSYEQYF. The CDR3 bases are TGTGCCAGTATAAGCAATTCCTACGAGCAGTACTTC.

The chain is built from TRBV13 and TRBJ1-5; TRBD1 matches 7 bases. V trimming: 5 bases; J trimming: 1 base; junction bases outside the gene matches: 5. CDR1 PRHDT and CDR2 FYEKMQ come from the germline V gene (reference sequence). The CDR3 is 15 amino acids. The CDR3 sequence is CASSRQGWSNQPQHF. DNA for the CDR3: TGTGCCAGCAGCCGACAGGGATGGAGCAATCAGCCCCAGCATTTT.

The chain is built from TRBV18 and TRBJ2-7; D uncertain. This CDR3 has 13 amino acids. Germline CDR1 is KGHSH and CDR2 is LQKENI. The germline V and J ends were trimmed by 5 bases and 2 bases, with 10 bases remaining between them. In DNA form, the CDR3 reads TGTGCCAGCTCAGCAACAGATACCTACGAGCAGTACTTC. Its translation: CASSATDTYEQYF.

The chain couples TRBV15 to TRBJ2-3; 10 nucleotides align to TRBD2. After removal of 0 bases from V and 3 bases from J, the junction contained 9 bases not matched to a gene. The CDR3 covers 18 residues. Germline V gene data show CDR1 as LNHNV and CDR2 as YYDKDF (reference sequence). The DNA of the CDR3 is TGTGCCACCAGCAGAGATCTGAGCGGGGGGGCCGGAACAGATACGCAGTATTTT. It specifies CATSRDLSGGAGTDTQYF.

This clone was seen just once. The chain uses TRBV5-4 and TRBJ2-1; 10 bases are a match to TRBD2. Trimming took 2 bases from V and 7 from J; bases not matched to a gene: 3. The CDR3 runs to 14 residues. Germline loops: CDR1 SGHNT, CDR2 YYREEE (reference sequence). CDR3 bases: TGTGCCAGCAGCTTCTGGACTAGCGGAAATGAGCAGTTCTTC. Amino acid sequence: CASSFWTSGNEQFF. Supplemented by reference TRBV5-4 and TRBJ2-1, the full variable domain reads ETGVTQSPTHLIKTRGQQVTLRCSSQSGHNTVSWYQQALGQGPQFIFQYYREEENGRGNFPPRFSGLQFPNYSSELNVNALELDDSALYLCASSFWTSGNEQFFGPGTRLTVL.

The chain has TRBV7-9 and TRBJ2-7, with 10 nucleotides matching TRBD1. The junction had 4 bases not matched to a gene; V was cut back by 3 bases and J by 5 bases. CDR3 size: 14 residues. Germline V gives CDR1 SEHNR, CDR2 FQNEAQ (reference sequence). The DNA of the CDR3 is TGTGCCAGCAGCTTGGGACAGGGGTTCGACGAGCAGTACTTC. It is translated as CASSLGQGFDEQYF.

This chain links TRBV11-2 with TRBJ1-5, with no clear D. Germline lookup yields CDR1 SGHAT and CDR2 FQNNGV. Trimming left V 5 bases short and J 0 bases short, with 17 bases between. This CDR3 has 17 amino acids. The CDR3 reads CASSLRGDPYSNQPQHF. In nucleotides, the CDR3 is TGTGCCAGCAGCCTCCGGGGAGACCCCTATAGCAATCAGCCCCAGCATTTT. Based on the CDR3 plus reference TRBV11-2 and TRBJ1-5, the full variable domain is EAGVAQSPRYKIIEKRQSVAFWCNPISGHATLYWYQQILGQGPKLLIQFQNNGVVDDSQLPKDRFSAERLKGVDSTLKIQPAKLEDSAVYLCASSLRGDPYSNQPQHFGDGTRLSIL.

The chain combines TRBV5-4 with TRBJ2-3; 7 nucleotides align to TRBD2. This CDR3 region has 14 residues. Losses at the gene ends were 0 bases for V and 6 bases for J; bases not matched to a gene: 4. CDR1 and CDR2 (germline): SGHNT, YYREEE (reference sequence). The CDR3 sequence is CASSLGGGGDTQYF. The CDR3 DNA follows: TGTGCCAGCAGCTTGGGCGGGGGTGGGGATACGCAGTATTTT.

The CDR3 region has the DNA TGTGCCAGCTCACTAGGACAGGGGCCGGACACTGAAGCTTTCTTT. Amino acids: CASSLGQGPDTEAFF. The chain has TRBV18 and TRBJ1-1; the match to TRBD1 covers 9 bases. The junction had 6 bases not matched to a gene; V was cut back by 4 bases and J by 3 bases. Germline V gene lookup returns CDR1 KGHSH and CDR2 LQKENI. This CDR3 spans 15 amino acids.

This chain links TRBV6-5 with TRBJ2-7; 8 nucleotides agree with TRBD1. V lost 8 bases and J lost 7; bases outside the gene matches: 7. Germline V gene sequence: CDR1 MNHEY, CDR2 SVGAGI. The CDR3 loop spans 12 amino acids. CDR3 sequence: CASRTGRLEQYF. Written as DNA, the CDR3 is TGTGCCAGCCGGACAGGGAGGTTGGAGCAGTACTTC.